This T cell receptor (beta chain) was obtained from a study of T-cell memory formation after mild COVID-19. Study findings and constraints: That cross-reactive memory joined was suggested by some responding clones appearing in pre-infection memory. Contracting CD4+ clones were located mainly in CM and EM, and CD8+ clones in EMRA. There was a balanced CD4/CD8 profile in clones contracting day 15 to 85, and later expanders leaned CD4+.

5'RACE primed from the constant segment yielded TCR alpha and TCR beta cDNA libraries bearing sample barcodes and UMIs. TCRdb passed the 5' RACE reads through MiXCR, listing each CDR3 protein once. The sample includes about 270,000 distinct CDR3 sequences, roughly 17% of them seen just once. The CDR3 has 14 amino acids. V gave up 7 bases and J gave up 4 bases, with 13 bases separating them. CDR1 and CDR2 from the germline V gene are SNHLY and FYNNEI. This clonotype came up a few times. The target antigen is unknown. J is TRBJ2-2 and V is TRBV2; D ambiguous. Sequencing was done on a sample of PBMCs or a T cell subset sorted from them (not recorded which). This sequence originates from a man aged 18 to 30 who had mild COVID-19 (a few samples of this study predate the infection). Cell type and time point are not known. The CDR3 is CASTSRSLTGELFF. The CDR3 DNA reads TGTGCCAGCACCTCAAGGTCGCTCACCGGGGAGCTGTTTTTT.